The rows below give T cell receptor beta chains drawn from one sample of a study of PD-1 blockade in mismatch repair-deficient tumors. The assay was immunoSEQ multiplex PCR, and TCRdb's table has in-frame clones only and misses some. The sample lists around 100,000 clones; around 80% were seen once. Sequencing was performed on peripheral blood, taken just over 59 weeks after starting pembrolizumab. These receptor sequences come from an adult with mismatch repair-deficient cancer. CDR3s include the opening cysteine and the closing phenylalanine or tryptophan. The D gene is left open where the match is weak. Rows may omit the clone size; those that give it use once, few, many or a size class.

cdr3_length	j_call	clone_size	d_call	v_call	cdr3_aa	cdr3_nt
15	TRBJ1-1	-	TRBD1	TRBV27	CASNKGGQGWTEAFF	TGTGCCAGCAATAAGGGAGGACAGGGTTGGACTGAAGCTTTCTTT
16	TRBJ2-1	-	TRBD2	TRBV5-4	CASSSLAGASVYEQFF	TGTGCCAGCAGCTCCCTAGCGGGAGCTTCTGTATATGAGCAGTTCTTC
12	TRBJ1-2	few	-	TRBV5-6	CASSLGDYGYTF	TGTGCCAGCAGCTTGGGTGACTATGGCTACACCTTC
13	TRBJ2-1	once	-	TRBV11-3	CASSLEATREQFF	TGTGCCAGCAGCTTAGAGGCTACCAGGGAGCAGTTCTTC
16	TRBJ2-5	few	-	TRBV7-9	CASSLKDGRVGETQYF	TGTGCCAGCAGCTTGAAGGACGGGAGAGTCGGAGAGACCCAGTACTTC
14	TRBJ2-2	-	-	TRBV2	CASSPRQNTGELFF	TGTGCCAGCAGCCCCCGACAGAACACCGGGGAGCTGTTTTTT
12	TRBJ2-5	-	-	TRBV7-8	CASRGGLETQYF	TGTGCCAGTAGGGGGGGGTTGGAGACCCAGTACTTC
11	TRBJ2-1	-	TRBD1	TRBV7-9	CASSPDRGQFF	TGTGCCAGCAGCCCGGACAGGGGGCAGTTCTTC
17	TRBJ1-4	-	-	TRBV12-2	CASTPDADRSLNEKLFF	TGTGCAAGTACCCCTGACGCGGATCGGTCCCTTAATGAAAAACTGTTTTTT
16	TRBJ2-1	-	-	TRBV7-2	CASSPSDGSSYNEQFF	TGTGCCAGCAGCCCTTCCGACGGGAGCTCCTACAATGAGCAGTTCTTC
13	TRBJ1-1	few	-	TRBV7-3	CASSPTGKTEAFF	TGTGCCAGCAGCCCAACAGGGAAGACTGAAGCTTTCTTT
15	TRBJ2-7	-	TRBD2	TRBV7-3	CASSFTSGSGYEQYF	TGTGCCAGCAGCTTTACTAGCGGGAGTGGCTACGAGCAGTACTTC
13	TRBJ2-1	-	TRBD1	TRBV27	CASSAGQGTEQFF	TGTGCCAGCAGTGCGGGACAGGGTACTGAGCAGTTCTTC
13	TRBJ2-1	-	-	TRBV11-3	CASSSGTRGGQFF	TGTGCCAGCAGCTCCGGAACCCGGGGCGGGCAGTTCTTC
12	TRBJ2-7	-	TRBD1	TRBV2	CASTERGHEQYF	TGTGCCAGCACCGAGAGGGGGCACGAGCAGTACTTC